This T cell receptor beta chain was captured by sequencing in a study of shared clonotypes between healthy human individuals. Findings of the study overall: An expected dependence of interdonor clonotype sharing on sequencing depth was noted. Incomplete sequencing of sorted subsets was indicated by rarefaction despite large depth.

The genomic DNA of each subset was split evenly across several immunoSEQ plates. Sequencing was performed with immunoSEQ multiplex PCR; in TCRdb, only in-frame clones are kept and a portion is missing. The data hold 400,000 or so clones, with roughly 96% observed a single time. As for this clone: The antigen is not known.

The V gene lost 4 bases and the J gene lost 6 bases, with 10 bases spanning the gap. This CDR3 has 12 residues. Germline V gene lookup returns CDR1 MNHNS and CDR2 SASEGT. Sequencing was done on a sample of memory CD8+ T cells sorted from blood. As to subset: CD45RO+ cells pooled with CCR7-negative TemRA cells. The chain has TRBV6-1 and TRBJ2-7; D remains ambiguous. The receptor was isolated from a man aged 30 to 45 in good health. Here the CDR3 DNA reads TGTGCCAGCAGTGTTGGTGGGTTCGAGCAGTACTTC. Translated, it gives CASSVGGFEQYF.